This entry concerns a single TCR beta chain. Its antigen remains unknown. The CDR3 is made up of 17 amino acids. Losses at the gene ends were 1 base for V and 10 bases for J; bases not matched to a gene: 18. The germline gives CDR1 LGHNA, CDR2 YNFKEQ. The sample comes from a study of response to subunit inactivated influenza vaccine. Study-level points and caveats: Each seasonal influenza vaccination, the authors suggested, recruits few new T cells.

MiXCR, run by TCRdb on the RT-PCR reads, gives a single entry per CDR3 protein. This sample has more than 600,000 distinct CDR3 sequences, with roughly 18% found just once. The specimen comprised PBMCs from blood, sampled more than 4 days after vaccination. The chain links TRBV4-2 to TRBJ1-2, with TRBD1 matching over 7 bases. The sequence was obtained from a man aged 50 to 59 who received an inactivated influenza vaccine. CDR3 amino acids: CASSQARGTGTARNYTF. CDR3 bases: TGTGCCAGCAGCCAAGCTAGGGGGACCGGGACAGCTCGAAACTACACCTTC.